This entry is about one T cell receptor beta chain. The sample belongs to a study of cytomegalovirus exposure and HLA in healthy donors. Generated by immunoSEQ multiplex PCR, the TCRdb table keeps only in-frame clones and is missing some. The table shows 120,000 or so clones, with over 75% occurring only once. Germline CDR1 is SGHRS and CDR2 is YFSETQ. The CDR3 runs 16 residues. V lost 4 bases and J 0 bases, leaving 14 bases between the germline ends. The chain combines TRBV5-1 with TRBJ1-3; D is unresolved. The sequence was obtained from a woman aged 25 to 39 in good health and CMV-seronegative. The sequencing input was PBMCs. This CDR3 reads CASSTTDPNSGNTIYF. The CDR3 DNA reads TGCGCCAGCAGCACAACAGACCCTAACTCTGGAAACACCATATATTTT. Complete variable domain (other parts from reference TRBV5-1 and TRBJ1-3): KAGVTQTPRYLIKTRGQQVTLSCSPISGHRSVSWYQQTPGQGLQFLFEYFSETQRNKGNFPGRFSGRQFSNSRSEMNVSTLELGDSALYLCASSTTDPNSGNTIYFGEGSWLTVV.